The 9 T cell receptor beta chains in this list originate from one sample, sequenced in a study of PD-L1 blockade in urothelial cancer. The time point denotes: pretreatment peripheral blood. Clones were sequenced by immunoSEQ multiplex PCR, and TCRdb holds only the in-frame ones, with some missing. The sample records under 95,000 clones, about 83% being singletons. Sequenced here: PBMCs, sampled around atezolizumab (anti-PD-L1) treatment. These receptors came from a man in his sixties with urothelial cancer.

This chain joins TRBV19 and TRBJ1-1; maybe TRBD1 (5 bases). There are 14 residues in the CDR3. Trimming pared 7 bases from V and 0 bases from J, leaving 12 bases between. Per the germline V gene, CDR1 is LNHDA and CDR2 is SQIVND (reference sequence). CDR3 DNA: TGTGCCAGTATCGGGCGACAGATGAACACTGAAGCTTTCTTT. This translates into CASIGRQMNTEAFF.

This clone was observed once. The V gene is TRBV28, the J gene TRBJ1-4; a weak D match, TRBD1 (6 bases). V dropped 2 bases and J dropped 1 base, with 14 bases sitting between them. CDR3 size: 17 residues. Germline V lookup: CDR1 MDHEN, CDR2 SYDVKM. CDR3 nucleotides: TGTGCCAGCAGTTTAGGGGGCAGGTTAAGAACTAATGAAAAACTGTTTTTT. Protein sequence: CASSLGGRLRTNEKLFF.

This clone was found a few times. The gene calls are TRBV5-1 and TRBJ1-1; tentative D call: TRBD1 (5 bases). The ends were cut back, 1 base at V and 5 bases at J, with 12 bases in the middle. Germline values: CDR1 SGHRS, CDR2 YFSETQ. CDR3 size: 14 residues. The CDR3 loop reads CASSLKGEGTEAFF. In DNA form, the CDR3 reads TGCGCCAGCAGCTTGAAAGGGGAGGGAACTGAAGCTTTCTTT.

The count of this clone is one. The gene calls are TRBV14 and TRBJ2-5, with TRBD1 matching over 7 bases. The trim removed 0 bases at V and 1 base at J, leaving 8 bases unmatched. From germline, CDR1 is SGHDN and CDR2 FVKESK. The CDR3 is 17 amino acids. The CDR3 DNA follows: TGTGCCAGCAGCCAAGATTACGGGACAGCCATCCAAGAGACCCAGTACTTC. As protein: CASSQDYGTAIQETQYF.

The V and J genes are TRBV5-4 and TRBJ2-2; D call uncertain. The V gene's germline CDR1 is SGHNT and CDR2 YYREEE (reference sequence). Trimming took 0 bases from V and 0 from J, leaving 3 bases between them. This CDR3 region has 14 residues. CDR3 sequence (DNA): TGTGCCAGCAGCTTGGCTACGAACACCGGGGAGCTGTTTTTT. Its translation: CASSLATNTGELFF.

This chain uses TRBV6-6 with TRBJ1-2; D is unclear. Trimming shortened V by 0 bases and J by 3 bases, and 5 bases separated the two germline ends. This CDR3 is 13 amino acids long. Germline values: CDR1 MNHNY, CDR2 SVGAGI (reference sequence). CDR3 protein: CASSYSTHYGYTF. The CDR3 nucleotides read TGTGCCAGCAGTTACTCGACACACTATGGCTACACCTTC.

The chain carries TRBV28 and TRBJ2-1; maybe TRBD1 (6 bases). Germline CDR1 MDHEN, CDR2 SYDVKM. V lost 6 bases and J lost 1, with 19 bases in between. The CDR3 spans 17 residues. The CDR3 DNA reads as TGTGCCAGCAGCCTCCTAACCGGGACATTATCCTACAATGAGCAGTTCTTC. As protein: CASSLLTGTLSYNEQFF.

This rearrangement joins TRBV15 to TRBJ1-5; D gene unclear. Germline assignment: CDR1 LNHNV and CDR2 YYDKDF (reference sequence). Trimming cost V 2 bases and J 6 bases, with 8 bases left between them. CDR3 length: 13 residues. CDR3 DNA sequence: TGTGCCACCAGCAGAACAAGAGGTCAGCCCCAGCATTTT. Encoded protein: CATSRTRGQPQHF.

This clone has only a few counts. The chain employs TRBV4-1 and TRBJ2-5, with D tentatively TRBD2 (5 bases). CDR1 and CDR2 from the germline V gene are MGHRA and YSYEKL. V was pared by 0 bases and J by 5 bases, with 19 bases between. This CDR3 spans 17 amino acids. CDR3 sequence: CASSQDPRLALGETQYF. CDR3 DNA: TGCGCCAGCAGCCAAGATCCGCGGCTAGCTCTTGGGGAGACCCAGTACTTC.